The present entry profiles one TCR beta chain with its context. The junction and the germline gene differ at one end; a read error may be behind it. Clones were read by immunoSEQ multiplex PCR, and TCRdb kept only the in-frame ones, dropping some. The sample lists 80,000 or so clones, around 90% occurring once. The sample belongs to a study of T cell changes during pregnancy in multiple sclerosis. Per germline, CDR1 SSHAT and CDR2 FNYEAQ (reference sequence). CDR3 length equals 18 residues. This material consisted of peripheral blood, taken before pregnancy. This TCR derives from a female donor with multiple sclerosis, enrolled in a pregnancy study. The gene calls are TRBV7-7 and TRBJ2-3; 13 nucleotides agree with TRBD2. The DNA for the CDR3 is TGTGCTAGCAGCTCCGGGACTAGCGGGATTTCTAGCACAGATACGCAGTATTTT. Protein: CASSSGTSGISSTDTQYF.